These 18 T cell receptor beta chains were sequenced from one sample in a study of Ad26.COV2.S vaccination and SARS-CoV-2 variants. Measured with immunoSEQ multiplex PCR; TCRdb has only the in-frame clones, and not every one. The profile shows 300,000 to 400,000 clones, around 90% of them singletons. The material was peripheral blood, obtained after recovery from COVID-19. The receptors stem from a human donor who had recovered from COVID-19.

This chain connects TRBV25-1 to TRBJ1-4; the D gene is possibly TRBD1 (6 bases). CDR1 MGHDK and CDR2 SYGVNS come from the germline V gene. The CDR3 length is 15 residues. Between the trimmed V and J ends, which lost 2 bases and 8 bases, there was a span of 15 bases. CDR3 sequence (DNA): TGTGCCAGCAGTGAAGACCGGGGGGCTCGGGAAAAACTGTTTTTT. Its translation: CASSEDRGAREKLFF.

The V gene is TRBV4-3, the J gene TRBJ1-2; D possibly corresponds to TRBD1 (6 bases). The CDR3 is 13 residues long. Trimming stripped 3 bases from V and 8 bases from J, with 13 bases between. Germline V gene data show CDR1 as LGHNA and CDR2 as YSLEER. The CDR3 DNA reads TGCGCCAGCAGCCAGGAGGGGGTGAGGGGCTACACCTTC. Encoded protein: CASSQEGVRGYTF.

The chain links TRBV27 to TRBJ1-3; unclear D gene. V was clipped by 3 bases and J by 0 bases, with 6 bases between them. The CDR3 contains 14 residues. Looked up from germline, CDR1 is MNHEY and CDR2 is SMNVEV (reference sequence). In DNA, the CDR3 is TGTGCCAGCAGTTTGACAAGCTCTGGAAACACCATATATTTT. As protein: CASSLTSSGNTIYF.

V usage is TRBV6-6 and J usage is TRBJ1-1; the D is unclear. This CDR3 spans 12 amino acids. The V gene's germline CDR1 is MNHNY and CDR2 SVGAGI (reference sequence). Between the trimmed V and J ends, which lost 4 bases and 8 bases, there was a span of 11 bases. DNA for the CDR3: TGTGCCAGCAGTTCTGCCAACCGCGAAGCTTTCTTT. Translation gives CASSSANREAFF.

The genes are TRBV7-2 and TRBJ1-5; D remains unclear. V was cut by 2 bases and J by 3 bases, with 8 bases left in between. Germline V gene sequence: CDR1 SGHTA, CDR2 FQGNSA. CDR3 length: 14 amino acids. CDR3 sequence: CASSLRENNQPQHF. The CDR3 DNA reads TGTGCCAGCAGCTTAAGAGAAAACAATCAGCCCCAGCATTTT. Using reference TRBV7-2 and TRBJ1-5 for the parts outside the CDR3, the full variable domain is GAGVSQSPSNKVTEKGKDVELRCDPISGHTALYWYRQSLGQGLEFLIYFQGNSAPDKSGLPSDRFSAERTGGSVSTLTIQRTQQEDSAVYLCASSLRENNQPQHFGDGTRLSIL.

The sample holds one count of this clone. CDR3 sequence (DNA): TGTGCCAGCAGTCTGGACAGTAGCTCCTACAATGAGCAGTTCTTC. This translates into CASSLDSSSYNEQFF. The V gene is TRBV27, the J gene TRBJ2-1; perhaps TRBD1 as D (6 bases). CDR3 size: 15 residues. V was shortened by 5 bases and J by 0 bases, with 11 bases between the two germline ends. CDR1 and CDR2 (germline): MNHEY, SMNVEV (reference sequence).

The chain employs TRBV10-2 and TRBJ2-7, with D perhaps TRBD1 (5 bases). The germline V gene encodes CDR1 WSHSY and CDR2 SAAADI. The V end was cut by 2 bases, the J end by 3 bases, with 17 bases between. The CDR3 length is 16 residues. CDR3 protein: CASSEAPQVVGYEQYF. Written as DNA, the CDR3 is TGCGCCAGCAGTGAGGCACCACAGGTGGTGGGCTACGAGCAGTACTTC.

This clone was seen more than once but under ten times. The CDR3 here is CASSLAGGGYEQYF. Written as DNA, the CDR3 is TGTGCCAGCAGCTTAGCGGGTGGGGGCTACGAGCAGTACTTC. The genes are TRBV11-2 and TRBJ2-7; perhaps D is TRBD1 or TRBD2 (5 bases each). Germline V gives CDR1 SGHAT, CDR2 FQNNGV. CDR3 length equals 14 residues. V lost 1 base and J 3 bases, leaving 10 bases between the germline ends.

The V gene is TRBV6-1, the J gene TRBJ2-1; D is undetermined. The ends were cut back, 2 bases at V and 6 bases at J, with 8 bases in the middle. Per the germline V gene, CDR1 is MNHNS and CDR2 is SASEGT. This CDR3 comprises 13 residues. The CDR3 region has the DNA TGTGCCAGCAGTGAAATCCTGGGCAATGAGCAGTTCTTC. As protein: CASSEILGNEQFF.

The V gene is TRBV7-6, the J gene TRBJ2-1; TRBD2 aligns across 12 bases. In germline, CDR1 is SGHVS, CDR2 FNYEAQ. CDR3 length equals 15 residues. With V trimmed by 4 bases and J by 8 bases, 6 bases remained unmatched. The CDR3 DNA reads TGTGCCAGCAGCTCCGCTAGCGGGGGGGGCTATGAGCAGTTCTTC. The encoded protein is CASSSASGGGYEQFF.

The chain joins TRBV6-5 to TRBJ2-7; 10 nucleotides agree with TRBD2. Germline lookup yields CDR1 MNHEY and CDR2 SVGAGI. There are 12 residues in the CDR3. Trimming at V came to 11 bases and at J to 2 bases, leaving 3 bases not matched to a gene. CDR3 coding DNA: TGTGCCTCTACTAGCGGGGCCTACGAGCAGTACTTC. Its translation is CASTSGAYEQYF.

The gene calls are TRBV4-1 and TRBJ1-1; D may be TRBD1 (5 bases). V was pared by 4 bases and J by 0 bases, with 9 bases between. Per germline, CDR1 MGHRA and CDR2 YSYEKL. The CDR3 runs to 14 residues. The chain's CDR3 is CASSPGRMNTEAFF. CDR3 coding DNA: TGCGCCAGCAGCCCGGGACGGATGAACACTGAAGCTTTCTTT.

V gene TRBV5-5 combines with J gene TRBJ1-6, with D perhaps matching TRBD1 (5 bases). Trimming removed 0 bases at V and 13 bases at J, with 23 bases between. Germline-derived CDR1 and CDR2 are SGHKS and YYEKEE (reference sequence). The CDR3 covers 17 residues. This chain's CDR3 is CASSLAEEQTDPWPLHF. DNA for the CDR3: TGTGCCAGCAGCTTGGCCGAGGAGCAGACAGACCCCTGGCCCCTCCACTTT. Full variable domain (outside the CDR3, taken from reference TRBV5-5 and TRBJ1-6): DAGVTQSPTHLIKTRGQQVTLRCSPISGHKSVSWYQQVLGQGPQFIFQYYEKEERGRGNFPDRFSARQFPNYSSELNVNALLLGDSALYLCASSLAEEQTDPWPLHFGNGTRLTVT.

The rearrangement joins TRBV10-3 to TRBJ1-1; D gene unclear. Germline V gene sequence: CDR1 ENHRY, CDR2 SYGVKD. The CDR3 runs 14 residues. Trimming stripped 2 bases from V and 3 bases from J, with 10 bases between. The CDR3 protein is CAISEDLGYTEAFF. CDR3 DNA: TGTGCCATCAGTGAGGATTTGGGGTACACTGAAGCTTTCTTT.

In DNA form, the CDR3 reads TGTGCCAGCAGCTTAGCGCGGGGGAGCGGCAATCAGCCCCAGCATTTT. Protein: CASSLARGSGNQPQHF. The V gene is TRBV7-9, the J gene TRBJ1-5; TRBD1 is a possible D gene (5 bases). With 0 bases removed from V and 2 bases from J, the gap between germline ends came to 11 bases. This CDR3 spans 16 amino acids. The germline CDR1 and CDR2 sequences are SEHNR and FQNEAQ (reference sequence).

The chain is built from TRBV27 and TRBJ1-2; D is possibly TRBD1 (6 bases). Germline V gene data show CDR1 as MNHEY and CDR2 as SMNVEV (reference sequence). This CDR3 is 17 amino acids long. Deletions cut 7 bases from V and 0 bases from J, with 21 bases between. CDR3: CASTSRRAGDPNYGYTF. The CDR3, as DNA: TGTGCCAGCACAAGCCGGAGGGCAGGGGACCCTAACTATGGCTACACCTTC.

The chain combines TRBV5-1 with TRBJ2-3; D possibly uses TRBD1 or TRBD2 (5 bases each). Trimming left V 0 bases short and J 6 bases short, with 14 bases between. The V gene's germline CDR1 is SGHRS and CDR2 YFSETQ. The CDR3 sequence is 15 residues long. The CDR3 spells CASSLGPVGDDTQYF. The CDR3 coding sequence is TGCGCCAGCAGCTTGGGGCCAGTGGGGGACGATACGCAGTATTTT.

The chain combines TRBV2 with TRBJ2-1; D is possibly TRBD2 (5 bases). V was shortened by 6 bases and J by 8 bases, with 11 bases between the two germline ends. Germline loops: CDR1 SNHLY, CDR2 FYNNEI. This CDR3 is 12 amino acids long. The CDR3 is CASSPDYDEQFF. CDR3 in DNA: TGTGCCAGCAGCCCCGACTATGATGAGCAGTTCTTC.